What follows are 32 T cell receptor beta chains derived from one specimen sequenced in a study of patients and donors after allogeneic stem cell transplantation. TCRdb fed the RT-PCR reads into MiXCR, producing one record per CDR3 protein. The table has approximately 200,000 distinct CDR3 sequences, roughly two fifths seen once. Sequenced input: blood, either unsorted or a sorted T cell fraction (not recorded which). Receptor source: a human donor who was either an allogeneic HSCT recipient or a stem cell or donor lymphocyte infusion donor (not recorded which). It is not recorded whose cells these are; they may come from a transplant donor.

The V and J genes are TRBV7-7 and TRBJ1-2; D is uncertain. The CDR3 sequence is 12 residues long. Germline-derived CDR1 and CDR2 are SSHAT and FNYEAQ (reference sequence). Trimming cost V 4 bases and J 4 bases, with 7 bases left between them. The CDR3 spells CASSSRAYGYTF. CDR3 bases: TGTGCCAGCAGCTCTCGAGCCTATGGCTACACCTTC. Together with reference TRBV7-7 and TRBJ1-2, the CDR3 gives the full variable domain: GAGVSQSPRYKVTKRGQDVTLRCDPISSHATLYWYQQALGQGPEFLTYFNYEAQPDKSGLPSDRFSAERPEGSISTLTIQRTEQRDSAMYRCASSSRAYGYTFGSGTRLTVV.

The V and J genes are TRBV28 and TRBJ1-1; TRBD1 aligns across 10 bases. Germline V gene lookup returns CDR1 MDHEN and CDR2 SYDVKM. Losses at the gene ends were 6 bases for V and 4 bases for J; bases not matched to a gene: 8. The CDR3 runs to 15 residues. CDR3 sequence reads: CASRMDRGVSTEAFF. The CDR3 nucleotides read TGTGCCAGCAGAATGGACAGGGGGGTATCCACTGAAGCTTTCTTT.

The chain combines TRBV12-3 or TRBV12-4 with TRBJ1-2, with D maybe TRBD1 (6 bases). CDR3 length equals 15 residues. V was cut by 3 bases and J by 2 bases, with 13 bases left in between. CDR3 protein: CASSFSGVENYGYTF. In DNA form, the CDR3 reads TGTGCCAGCAGTTTTTCAGGGGTCGAAAACTATGGCTACACCTTC.

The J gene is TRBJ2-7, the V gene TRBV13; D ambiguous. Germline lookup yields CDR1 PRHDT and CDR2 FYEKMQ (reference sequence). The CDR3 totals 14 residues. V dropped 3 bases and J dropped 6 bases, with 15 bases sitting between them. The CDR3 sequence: CASSFGRRISEQYF. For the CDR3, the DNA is TGTGCCAGCAGCTTTGGGCGGCGAATCTCCGAGCAGTACTTC.

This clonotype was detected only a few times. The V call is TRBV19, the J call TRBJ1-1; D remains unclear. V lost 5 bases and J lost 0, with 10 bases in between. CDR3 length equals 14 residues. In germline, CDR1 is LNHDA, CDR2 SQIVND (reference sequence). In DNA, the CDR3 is TGTGCCAGTAGTCTCCGTGGGATGAACACTGAAGCTTTCTTT. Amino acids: CASSLRGMNTEAFF.

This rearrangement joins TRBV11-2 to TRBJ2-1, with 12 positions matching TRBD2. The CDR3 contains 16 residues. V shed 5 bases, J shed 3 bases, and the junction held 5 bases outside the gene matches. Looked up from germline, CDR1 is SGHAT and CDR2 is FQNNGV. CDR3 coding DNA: TGTGCCAGCAGCCCCAGGACTAGCGGGATCTACAATGAGCAGTTCTTC. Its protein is CASSPRTSGIYNEQFF.

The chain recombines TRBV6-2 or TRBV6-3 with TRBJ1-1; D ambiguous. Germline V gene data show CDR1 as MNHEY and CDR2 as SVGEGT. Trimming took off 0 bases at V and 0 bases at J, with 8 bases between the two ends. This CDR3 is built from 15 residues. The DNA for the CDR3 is TGTGCCAGCAGTTACTCGGTGGTCCTGAACACTGAAGCTTTCTTT. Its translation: CASSYSVVLNTEAFF.

The CDR3, as DNA: TGCGCCAGCAGCTCGGGACAGGCCTCCTACAATGAGCAGTTCTTC. This codes for CASSSGQASYNEQFF. The chain couples TRBV5-1 to TRBJ2-1, with 8 bases aligning to TRBD1. The J segment lost 0 bases and the V segment lost 3 bases, leaving 2 bases of the junction unmatched. Looked up from germline, CDR1 is SGHRS and CDR2 is YFSETQ. This CDR3 comprises 15 residues.

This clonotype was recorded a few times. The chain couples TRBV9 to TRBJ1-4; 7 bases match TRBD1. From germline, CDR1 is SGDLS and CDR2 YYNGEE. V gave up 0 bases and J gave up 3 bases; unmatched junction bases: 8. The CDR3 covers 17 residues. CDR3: CASSVEGGYGANEKLFF. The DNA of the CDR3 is TGTGCCAGCAGCGTAGAAGGGGGCTACGGAGCTAATGAAAAACTGTTTTTT.

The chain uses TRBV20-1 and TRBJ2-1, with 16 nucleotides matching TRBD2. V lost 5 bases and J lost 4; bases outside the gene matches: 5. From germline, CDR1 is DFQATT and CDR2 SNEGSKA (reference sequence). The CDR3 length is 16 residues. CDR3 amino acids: CSAPGLAGGAYNEQFF. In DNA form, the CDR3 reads TGCAGTGCTCCGGGACTAGCGGGAGGGGCGTACAATGAGCAGTTCTTC.

This CDR3 is CASRGQGLHEQYF. For the CDR3, the DNA is TGTGCCAGCAGGGGACAGGGGCTCCACGAGCAGTACTTC. The J gene is TRBJ2-7, the V gene TRBV6-5, with TRBD1 matching over 10 bases. The V segment lost 6 bases and the J segment 5 bases; nucleotides outside the gene matches: 4. The CDR3 is 13 amino acids. The germline V gene encodes CDR1 MNHEY and CDR2 SVGAGI.

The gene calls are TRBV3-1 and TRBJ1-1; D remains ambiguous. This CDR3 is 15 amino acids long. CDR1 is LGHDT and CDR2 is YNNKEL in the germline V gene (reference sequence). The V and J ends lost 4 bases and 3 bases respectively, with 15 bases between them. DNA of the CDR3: TGTGCCAGCAGCCCCGGCCTGGGCGTGGACACTGAAGCTTTCTTT. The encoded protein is CASSPGLGVDTEAFF.

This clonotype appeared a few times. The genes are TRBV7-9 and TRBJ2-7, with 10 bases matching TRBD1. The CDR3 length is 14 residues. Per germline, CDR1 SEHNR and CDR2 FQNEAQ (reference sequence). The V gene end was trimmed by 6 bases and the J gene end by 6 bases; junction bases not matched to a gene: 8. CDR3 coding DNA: TGTGCCAGCAGGTCTCACGGGACAGGGGTCGAGCAGTACTTC. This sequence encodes CASRSHGTGVEQYF.

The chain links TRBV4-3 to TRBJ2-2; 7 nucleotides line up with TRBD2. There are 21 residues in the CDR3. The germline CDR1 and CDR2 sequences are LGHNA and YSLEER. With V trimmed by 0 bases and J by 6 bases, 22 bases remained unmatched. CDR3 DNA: TGCGCCAGCAGCCAAGATGTTTCCGGTAGCGGGTACGGGGTTAGGGCCGGGGAGCTGTTTTTT. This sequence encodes CASSQDVSGSGYGVRAGELFF.

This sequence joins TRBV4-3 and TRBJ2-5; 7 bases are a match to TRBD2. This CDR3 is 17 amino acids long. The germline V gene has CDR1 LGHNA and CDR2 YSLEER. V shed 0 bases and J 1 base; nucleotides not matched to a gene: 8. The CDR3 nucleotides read TGCGCCAGCAGCCAAGACCCCGTAGCGGGCGTCCAAGAGACCCAGTACTTC. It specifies CASSQDPVAGVQETQYF.

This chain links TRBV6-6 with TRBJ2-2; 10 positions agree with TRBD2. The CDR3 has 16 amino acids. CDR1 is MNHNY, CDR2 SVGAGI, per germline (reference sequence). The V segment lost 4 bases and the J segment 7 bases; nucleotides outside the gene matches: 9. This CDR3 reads CASSSVGTSGNGELFF. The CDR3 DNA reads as TGTGCCAGCAGTTCCGTTGGTACTAGCGGGAACGGGGAGCTGTTTTTT.

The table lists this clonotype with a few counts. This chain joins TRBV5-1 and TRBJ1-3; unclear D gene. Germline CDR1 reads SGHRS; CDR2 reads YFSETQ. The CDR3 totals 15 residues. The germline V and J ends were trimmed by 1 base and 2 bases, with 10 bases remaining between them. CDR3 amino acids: CASSLSWDPGNTIYF. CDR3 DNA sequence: TGCGCCAGCAGCTTGAGTTGGGATCCTGGAAACACCATATATTTT.

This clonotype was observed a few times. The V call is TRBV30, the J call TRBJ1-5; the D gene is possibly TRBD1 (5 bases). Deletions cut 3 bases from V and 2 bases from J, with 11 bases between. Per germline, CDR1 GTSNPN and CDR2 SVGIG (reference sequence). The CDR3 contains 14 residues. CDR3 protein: CAWRGQGGNQPQHF. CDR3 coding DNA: TGTGCCTGGAGGGGGCAGGGAGGCAATCAGCCCCAGCATTTT.

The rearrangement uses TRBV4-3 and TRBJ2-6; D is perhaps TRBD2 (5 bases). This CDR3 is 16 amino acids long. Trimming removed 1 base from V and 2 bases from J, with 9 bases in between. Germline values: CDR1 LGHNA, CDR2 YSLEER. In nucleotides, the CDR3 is TGCGCCAGCAGCCAAGTTCGAGGGACTGGGGCCAACGTCCTGACTTTC. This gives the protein CASSQVRGTGANVLTF.

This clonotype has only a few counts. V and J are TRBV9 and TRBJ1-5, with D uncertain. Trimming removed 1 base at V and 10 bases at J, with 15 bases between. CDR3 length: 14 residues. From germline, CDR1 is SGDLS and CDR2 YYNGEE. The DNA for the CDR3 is TGTGCCAGCAGCGTATCTCAGAGCCTCGGACCCCAGCATTTT. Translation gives CASSVSQSLGPQHF. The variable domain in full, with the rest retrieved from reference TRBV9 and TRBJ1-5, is DSGVTQTPKHLITATGQRVTLRCSPRSGDLSVYWYQQSLDQGLQFLIQYYNGEERAKGNILERFSAQQFPDLHSELNLSSLELGDSALYFCASSVSQSLGPQHFGDGTRLSIL.

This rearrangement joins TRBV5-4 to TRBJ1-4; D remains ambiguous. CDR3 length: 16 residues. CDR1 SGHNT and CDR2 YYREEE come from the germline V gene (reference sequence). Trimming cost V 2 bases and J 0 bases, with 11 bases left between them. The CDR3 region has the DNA TGTGCCAGCAGCTTAAGGACGGTATCAACTAATGAAAAACTGTTTTTT. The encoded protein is CASSLRTVSTNEKLFF.

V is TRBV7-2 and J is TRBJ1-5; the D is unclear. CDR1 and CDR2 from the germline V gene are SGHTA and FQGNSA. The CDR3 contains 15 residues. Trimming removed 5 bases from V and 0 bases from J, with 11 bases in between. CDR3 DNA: TGTGCCAGCAGCACCCGGAGGCCTAGCAATCAGCCCCAGCATTTT. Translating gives CASSTRRPSNQPQHF.

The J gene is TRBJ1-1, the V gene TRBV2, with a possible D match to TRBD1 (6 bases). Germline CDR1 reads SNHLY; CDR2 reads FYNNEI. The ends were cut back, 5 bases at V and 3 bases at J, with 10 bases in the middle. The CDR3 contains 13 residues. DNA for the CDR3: TGTGCCAGCAGTCACAGGGCGGACACTGAAGCTTTCTTT. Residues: CASSHRADTEAFF.

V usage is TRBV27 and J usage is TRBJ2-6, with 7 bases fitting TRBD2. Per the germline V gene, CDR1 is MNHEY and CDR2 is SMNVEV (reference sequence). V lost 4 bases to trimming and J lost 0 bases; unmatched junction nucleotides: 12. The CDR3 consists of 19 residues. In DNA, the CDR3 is TGTGCCAGCAGTTCGTCCCTAGCTAGCGGCCCCTCTGGGGCCAACGTCCTGACTTTC. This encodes CASSSSLASGPSGANVLTF.

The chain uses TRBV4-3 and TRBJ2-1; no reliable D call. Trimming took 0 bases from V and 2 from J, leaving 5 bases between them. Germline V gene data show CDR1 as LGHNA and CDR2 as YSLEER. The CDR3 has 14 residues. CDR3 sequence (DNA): TGCGCCAGCAGCCAAGAATACGCCTACAATGAGCAGTTCTTC. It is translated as CASSQEYAYNEQFF.

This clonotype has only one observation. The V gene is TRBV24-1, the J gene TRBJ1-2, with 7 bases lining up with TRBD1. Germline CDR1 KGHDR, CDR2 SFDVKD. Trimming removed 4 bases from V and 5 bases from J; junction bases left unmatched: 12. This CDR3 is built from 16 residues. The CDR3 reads CATSEGGQPLPYGYTF. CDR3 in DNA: TGTGCCACCAGTGAGGGGGGACAGCCTTTACCTTATGGCTACACCTTC.

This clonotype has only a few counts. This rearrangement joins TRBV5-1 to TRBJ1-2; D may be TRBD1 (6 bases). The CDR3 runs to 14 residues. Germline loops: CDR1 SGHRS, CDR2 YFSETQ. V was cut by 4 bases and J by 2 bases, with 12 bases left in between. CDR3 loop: CASSTTGTNYGYTF. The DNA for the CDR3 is TGCGCCAGCAGCACAACCGGGACAAACTATGGCTACACCTTC.

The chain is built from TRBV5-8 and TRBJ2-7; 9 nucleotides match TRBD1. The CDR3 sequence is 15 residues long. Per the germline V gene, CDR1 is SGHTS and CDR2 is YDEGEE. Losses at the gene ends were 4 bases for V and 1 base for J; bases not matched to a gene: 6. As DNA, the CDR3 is TGTGCCAGCAGCCCCGGGACAGGGTCGTCCTACGAGCAGTACTTC. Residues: CASSPGTGSSYEQYF.

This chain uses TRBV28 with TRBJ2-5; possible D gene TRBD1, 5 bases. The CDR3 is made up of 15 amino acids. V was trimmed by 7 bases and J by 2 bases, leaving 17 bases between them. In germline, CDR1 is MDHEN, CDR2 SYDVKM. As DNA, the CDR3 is TGTGCCAGCACCCCCGCAGGGATCGGGCAAGAGACCCAGTACTTC. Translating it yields CASTPAGIGQETQYF. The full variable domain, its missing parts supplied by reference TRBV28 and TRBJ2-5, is DVKVTQSSRYLVKRTGEKVFLECVQDMDHENMFWYRQDPGLGLRLIYFSYDVKMKEKGDIPEGYSVSREKKERFSLILESASTNQTSMYLCASTPAGIGQETQYFGPGTRLLVL.

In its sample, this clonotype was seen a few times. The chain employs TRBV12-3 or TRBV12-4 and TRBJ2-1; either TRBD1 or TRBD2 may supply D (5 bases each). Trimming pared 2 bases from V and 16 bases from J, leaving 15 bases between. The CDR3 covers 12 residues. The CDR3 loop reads CASSLIAQGQFF. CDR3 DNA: TGTGCCAGCAGTTTAATAGCGCAGGGTCAATTCTTC.

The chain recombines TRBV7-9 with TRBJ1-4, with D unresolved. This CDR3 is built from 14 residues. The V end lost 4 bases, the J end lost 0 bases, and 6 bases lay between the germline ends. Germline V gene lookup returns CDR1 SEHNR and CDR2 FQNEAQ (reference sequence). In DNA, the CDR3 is TGTGCCAGCAGCTCCGACCCAACTAATGAAAAACTGTTTTTT. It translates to CASSSDPTNEKLFF.

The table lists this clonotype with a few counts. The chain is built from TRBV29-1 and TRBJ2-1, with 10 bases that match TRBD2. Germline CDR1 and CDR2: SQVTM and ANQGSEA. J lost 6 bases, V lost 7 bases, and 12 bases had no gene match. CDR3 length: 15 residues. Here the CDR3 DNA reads TGCAGCGCAAACCCAAGCGGGAGGGCCGGCAATGAGCAGTTCTTC. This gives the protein CSANPSGRAGNEQFF.